The rows below give T cell receptor beta chains drawn from one sample of a study of T cell repertoires in cytomegalovirus infection. TCRdb passed the reads through MiXCR, listing each CDR3 protein once. The sample lists hundreds of thousands of distinct CDR3 sequences, around 35% occurring once. No cognate antigen is known for these TCRs. The input for sequencing was cultured PBMCs, taken from culture after CMV antigen stimulation. These receptors all come from a human donor in good health (CMV status not recorded). Some clones in this sample may be carry-over from other donors' samples. The CDR3 runs from the conserved cysteine through the conserved F or W. A D gene is named only where the DNA matches it firmly. Only some rows state a clone size, as once, few, many or a class for expanded clones.

v_call,clone_size,d_call,j_call,cdr3_nt,cdr3_aa
TRBV4-1,-,TRBD2,TRBJ2-1,TGCGCCAGCAGCCATCTTGCTAGCGGGAGCTCCTACAATGAGCAGTTCTTC,CASSHLASGSSYNEQFF
TRBV7-8,-,TRBD1,TRBJ1-1,TGTGCCAGCAGCTACGGGACAGGGGACACTGAAGCTTTCTTT,CASSYGTGDTEAFF
TRBV10-3,-,TRBD2,TRBJ2-1,TGTGCCATCAGTGAGGTTCCCGGACTAGCCCACAATGAGCAGTTCTTC,CAISEVPGLAHNEQFF
TRBV6-6,-,TRBD2,TRBJ2-7,TGTGCCAGCAGTTACCACTCGGGTGGAGGGACTAGCGGGGCGAGGGAGCAGTACTTC,CASSYHSGGGTSGAREQYF
TRBV5-3,few,-,TRBJ1-2,TGTGCCAGCAGCTTGGAGGGGGAGGGCTACACCTTC,CASSLEGEGYTF
TRBV7-2,many,-,TRBJ2-5,TGTGCCAGCAGCTCTCGAGCGGGCCTAGGAGAGACCCAGTACTTC,CASSSRAGLGETQYF
TRBV11-3,-,-,TRBJ2-1,TGTGCCAGCAGCGGGGGGGGCTCCGACGCCTACAATGAGCAGTTCTTC,CASSGGGSDAYNEQFF
TRBV7-2,many,-,TRBJ1-1,TGTGCCAGCAGCTTAAGCACAGACTGGAACACTGAAGCTTTCTTT,CASSLSTDWNTEAFF
TRBV2,-,TRBD2,TRBJ2-3,TGTGCCGGTTACGGGAGGGAAACAGATACGCAGTATTTT,CAGYGRETDTQYF
TRBV6-2/TRBV6-3,few,-,TRBJ2-7,TGTGCCAGCAGTTACCAGGGACGAGGGGAGCAGTACTTC,CASSYQGRGEQYF
TRBV13,-,TRBD1,TRBJ2-1,TGTGCCAGCAGCAAAGGGACAGCCAATGAGCAGTTCTTC,CASSKGTANEQFF
TRBV6-2/TRBV6-3,-,-,TRBJ2-1,TGTGCCAGCAGTTCTGCCCGCTGGGAGTCCTACAATGAGCAGTTCTTC,CASSSARWESYNEQFF
TRBV2,-,TRBD2,TRBJ2-2,TGTGCCAGCCGGGGGGGGGCACCCACCGGGGAGCTGTTTTTT,CASRGGAPTGELFF
TRBV15,few,TRBD1,TRBJ2-1,TGTGCCACCAGCAGAGATGGACAGGGAGGTTCCTACAATGAGCAGTTCTTC,CATSRDGQGGSYNEQFF
TRBV20-1,-,TRBD2,TRBJ2-7,TGCAGTGGCAACCGGGGGGGCACATACGAGCAGTACTTC,CSGNRGGTYEQYF
TRBV7-2,many,-,TRBJ2-5,TGTGCCAGCAGCTTAGCATCCGGGGGCGGGGAAGAGACCCAGTACTTC,CASSLASGGGEETQYF
TRBV10-3,-,TRBD1,TRBJ1-2,TGTGCCATCAGTGACCCGGACAGGCAGGAAAACTATGGCTACACCTTC,CAISDPDRQENYGYTF
TRBV20-1,-,-,TRBJ1-1,TGCAGTGCTAGTATTCGGGCACCGGCGAACACTGAAGCTTTCTTT,CSASIRAPANTEAFF
TRBV4-1,few,-,TRBJ2-5,TGCGCCAGCAGCCAAGATAGGGCAGTACAAGAGACCCAGTACTTC,CASSQDRAVQETQYF
TRBV4-3,-,-,TRBJ2-7,TGCGCCAGCAGCCAAGGGCCAGGTGAGGCCTACGAGCAGTACTTC,CASSQGPGEAYEQYF
TRBV6-2/TRBV6-3,-,-,TRBJ2-1,TGTGCCAGCAGTTACCTATACCTTAATGAGCAGTTCTTC,CASSYLYLNEQFF
TRBV12-3/TRBV12-4,-,TRBD2,TRBJ2-1,TGTGCCAGCAGTTTAGCGGGACTAGCGGCGATTTCCTACAATGAGCAGTTCTTC,CASSLAGLAAISYNEQFF
TRBV12-3/TRBV12-4,-,TRBD1,TRBJ1-2,TGTGCCAGCAGTCGGACAGGGGTCTATGGCTACACCTTC,CASSRTGVYGYTF
TRBV4-1,-,-,TRBJ2-1,TGCGCCAGCAGCCTTTACAGGGACCGGGGCGATGAGCAGTTCTTC,CASSLYRDRGDEQFF
TRBV27,few,TRBD2,TRBJ2-7,TGTGCCAGCAGCCGAGCGGGAGTGTTAGGGGACTCCTACGAGCAGTACTTC,CASSRAGVLGDSYEQYF
TRBV5-1,-,TRBD1,TRBJ1-2,TGCGCCAGCAGCGCGGACAGGGGATCAAACTATGGCTACACCTTC,CASSADRGSNYGYTF
TRBV27,few,-,TRBJ1-1,TGTGCCAGCAGTCCGTCGGCGGGGGGACAAGCTTTCTTT,CASSPSAGGQAFF
TRBV29-1,-,-,TRBJ2-2,TGCAGCGTTGCCGGGACTTTAAGCCCCGGGGAGCTGTTTTTT,CSVAGTLSPGELFF
TRBV27,-,TRBD2,TRBJ2-2,TGTGCCACCCAAACGGCTAGCGGGGGCGGCGGGGAGCTGTTTTTT,CATQTASGGGGELFF
TRBV30,few,-,TRBJ2-2,TGTGCCTGGCTCCAAGGCAGTAACACCGGGGAGCTGTTTTTT,CAWLQGSNTGELFF
TRBV7-2,-,TRBD2,TRBJ2-3,TGTGCCAGCAGTTTTGAGCGGGGATCCCTCACAGATACGCAGTATTTT,CASSFERGSLTDTQYF
TRBV7-8,few,TRBD2,TRBJ2-5,TGTGCCAGCAGCCCTTGGGCCGGACTAGCGGGAAGAAGGGAGACCCAGTACTTC,CASSPWAGLAGRRETQYF
TRBV4-1,-,-,TRBJ1-1,TGCGCCAGCAGCCCGGACAGATTGACTGAAGCTTTCTTT,CASSPDRLTEAFF
TRBV6-1,few,TRBD1,TRBJ1-2,TGTGCCAGCAGATCGAATGGACAGGGAGTCTATGGCTACACCTTC,CASRSNGQGVYGYTF
TRBV6-6,-,TRBD1,TRBJ2-7,TGTGCCAGCAGTTACCCGCGGACAGGGGGCTCCTACGAGCAGTACTTC,CASSYPRTGGSYEQYF
TRBV7-2,few,-,TRBJ1-1,TGTGCCAGCAGTCCTTATGGGGTCGACGCTTTCTTT,CASSPYGVDAFF
TRBV11-2,-,-,TRBJ2-5,TGTGCCAGCAGCCCCATCCTAGCTGGGGCGCAAGAGACCCAGTACTTC,CASSPILAGAQETQYF
TRBV20-1,few,TRBD1,TRBJ2-5,TGCAGTGCTCTACTTCGGGACAGTTTCCAAGAGACCCAGTACTTC,CSALLRDSFQETQYF
TRBV7-8,many,-,TRBJ1-5,TGTGCCAGCAGCTTAGCCAGGGGAGATGCTCAGCCCCAGCATTTT,CASSLARGDAQPQHF
TRBV27,many,TRBD1,TRBJ1-2,TGTGCCAGCAGTGTCGGGGGCCAGACAGGGAACTATGGCTACACCTTC,CASSVGGQTGNYGYTF
TRBV7-2,few,-,TRBJ2-3,TGTGCCAGCAGCGCCGACAGATCGAGGACAGATACGCAGTATTTT,CASSADRSRTDTQYF
TRBV5-6,many,TRBD1,TRBJ1-1,TGTGCCAGCAGCTCCATGGACAGGCGGAACACTGAAGCTTTCTTT,CASSSMDRRNTEAFF
TRBV6-2/TRBV6-3,-,TRBD1,TRBJ1-4,TGTGCCAGCACGGACAGGGCTGAAAAACTGTTTTTT,CASTDRAEKLFF
TRBV28,-,TRBD2,TRBJ2-3,TGTGCCAGCAGTTCCGGGACTAGCGGGAGGAATACGCAGTATTTT,CASSSGTSGRNTQYF
TRBV6-6,-,-,TRBJ2-1,TGTGCCAGCAGTTACTCGGTCCCCAATGAGCAGTTCTTC,CASSYSVPNEQFF
TRBV7-8,few,TRBD2,TRBJ2-5,TGTGCCAGCAGCGGTAGCGGGGAAAAACAAGAGACCCAGTACTTC,CASSGSGEKQETQYF
TRBV5-4,-,-,TRBJ1-1,TGTGCCAGCAGCAGGATAGCGGGTCAGCACACTGAAGCTTTCTTT,CASSRIAGQHTEAFF
TRBV5-4,-,TRBD2,TRBJ2-5,TGTGCCAGCAGCTTGGCGGCGGGAGGGGTAGAGACCCAGTACTTC,CASSLAAGGVETQYF